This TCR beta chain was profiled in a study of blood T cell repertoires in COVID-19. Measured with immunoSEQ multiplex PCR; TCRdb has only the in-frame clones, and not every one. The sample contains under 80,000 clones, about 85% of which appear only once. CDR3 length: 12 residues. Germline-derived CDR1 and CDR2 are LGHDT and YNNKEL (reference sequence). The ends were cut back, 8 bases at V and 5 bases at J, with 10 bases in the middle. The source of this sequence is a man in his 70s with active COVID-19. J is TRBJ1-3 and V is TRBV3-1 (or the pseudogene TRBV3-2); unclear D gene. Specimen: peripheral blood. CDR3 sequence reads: CASRGVRNTIYF. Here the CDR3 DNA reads TGTGCCAGCCGAGGTGTTCGAAACACCATATATTTT.